One and the same sample provided the 30 T cell receptor beta chains below, sequenced in a study of CD8 T cells in ankylosing spondylitis. Study results and caveats: Blood of patients with ankylosing spondylitis appeared to be characterized by a TCR beta motif of eight highly homologous variants.

Their antigens are not known. Each CDR3 protein is one row after TCRdb ran MiXCR on the 5' RACE reads. The sample includes a few hundred thousand distinct CDR3 sequences, about 20% of them seen just once. Input material: blood, either unsorted or a sorted T cell fraction (not recorded which). The origin of the receptors is a male donor with ankylosing spondylitis.

This clonotype was seen a few times. V and J are TRBV5-1 and TRBJ1-3, with TRBD1 matching 9 bases. CDR3 length equals 16 residues. The J segment lost 4 bases and the V segment lost 0 bases, leaving 5 bases of the junction unmatched. In germline, CDR1 is SGHRS, CDR2 YFSETQ. The CDR3 DNA sequence: TGCGCCAGCAGCTTGGCGGGACAGGGTCGAGGAAACACCATATATTTT. The encoded protein is CASSLAGQGRGNTIYF.

This clonotype was observed a single time. The rearrangement links TRBV29-1 to TRBJ2-3; 16 nucleotides agree with TRBD2. CDR1 and CDR2 (germline): SQVTM, ANQGSEA. V was clipped by 4 bases and J by 3 bases; unmatched bases: 10. The CDR3 has 18 amino acids. The DNA of the CDR3 is TGCAGCGTTGGTTTTGGGACTAGCGGGAGGGGGAGAACAGATACGCAGTATTTT. Protein sequence: CSVGFGTSGRGRTDTQYF.

This clonotype turned up a few times. The chain recombines TRBV4-1 with TRBJ2-1; 15 bases match TRBD2. CDR1 is MGHRA and CDR2 is YSYEKL in the germline V gene. The CDR3 covers 16 residues. Trimming removed 1 base from V and 10 bases from J; junction bases left unmatched: 5. The CDR3 is CASSQVGLAGGPEQFF. The DNA for the CDR3 is TGCGCCAGCAGCCAAGTCGGACTAGCGGGAGGGCCCGAGCAGTTCTTC.

This chain links TRBV29-1 with TRBJ1-1, with a possible D match to TRBD1 (5 bases). This CDR3 has 13 residues. The V and J ends lost 6 bases and 5 bases respectively, with 16 bases between them. In germline, CDR1 is SQVTM, CDR2 ANQGSEA. Here the CDR3 reads CSVLGAGGTEAFF. The CDR3 nucleotides are TGCAGCGTACTCGGGGCAGGTGGAACTGAAGCTTTCTTT. The full variable domain, rest sourced from reference TRBV29-1 and TRBJ1-1, is SAVISQKPSRDICQRGTSLTIQCQVDSQVTMMFWYRQQPGQSLTLIATANQGSEATYESGFVIDKFPISRPNLTFSTLTVSNMSPEDSSIYLCSVLGAGGTEAFFGQGTRLTVV.

The sample holds a few counts of this clonotype. The gene calls are TRBV28 and TRBJ1-2; D is ambiguous. CDR3 size: 14 residues. V was cut by 6 bases and J by 3 bases, with 14 bases left in between. Looked up from germline, CDR1 is MDHEN and CDR2 is SYDVKM. This chain's CDR3 is CASSPPVVDYGYTF. The DNA of the CDR3 is TGTGCCAGCAGCCCCCCGGTGGTTGACTATGGCTACACCTTC.

CDR3 residues: CASSPSIGLWVGNIQYF. Written as DNA, the CDR3 is TGTGCCAGCAGCCCAAGTATTGGTTTGTGGGTTGGAAACATTCAGTACTTC. V and J are TRBV3-1 and TRBJ2-4; D gene unclear. The V end was cut by 4 bases, the J end by 6 bases, with 22 bases between. Germline V gene data show CDR1 as LGHDT and CDR2 as YNNKEL (reference sequence). CDR3 length equals 17 residues.

The chain couples TRBV2 to TRBJ1-5; TRBD1 might be the D (5 bases). Per the germline V gene, CDR1 is SNHLY and CDR2 is FYNNEI. Trimming pared 0 bases from V and 6 bases from J, leaving 15 bases between. This CDR3 comprises 16 residues. CDR3: CASSEAPVGPVQPQHF. CDR3 coding DNA: TGTGCCAGCAGTGAAGCCCCTGTGGGGCCGGTTCAGCCCCAGCATTTT.

V is TRBV7-3 and J is TRBJ2-1; tentative D call: TRBD2 (6 bases). V gave up 5 bases and J gave up 0 bases, with 14 bases separating them. In germline, CDR1 is SGHTA, CDR2 FQGTGA. The CDR3 extends over 16 amino acids. The CDR3 region has the DNA TGTGCCAGCAGCCTATCGACTAGTTTCTCCTACAATGAGCAGTTCTTC. Its protein is CASSLSTSFSYNEQFF.

The CDR3 loop is CASTRDRGRDTQYF. CDR3 DNA sequence: TGTGCCAGCACAAGAGACAGGGGCAGGGATACGCAGTATTTT. The J gene is TRBJ2-3, the V gene TRBV6-1; 8 bases map to TRBD1. The trim removed 7 bases at V and 6 bases at J, leaving 9 bases unmatched. The CDR3 length is 14 residues. Germline V gene lookup returns CDR1 MNHNS and CDR2 SASEGT.

The rearrangement uses TRBV19 and TRBJ2-1, with 11 bases identical to TRBD2. V lost 7 bases, J lost 4 bases, and 6 bases stayed unmatched. The germline V gene has CDR1 LNHDA and CDR2 SQIVND (reference sequence). The CDR3 sequence is 15 residues long. As DNA, the CDR3 is TGTGCCAGTACCCCCCTAGCGGGAGGTTACAATGAGCAGTTCTTC. It codes for CASTPLAGGYNEQFF. Using reference TRBV19 and TRBJ2-1 for the parts outside the CDR3, the full variable domain is DGGITQSPKYLFRKEGQNVTLSCEQNLNHDAMYWYRQDPGQGLRLIYYSQIVNDFQKGDIAEGYSVSREKKESFPLTVTSAQKNPTAFYLCASTPLAGGYNEQFFGPGTRLTVL.

This clonotype was found many times. CDR3 in DNA: TGCGCCAGCAGCCCGGAACGTGGGGGAGTTGGAGCTTTCTTT. Protein sequence: CASSPERGGVGAFF. This chain uses TRBV5-1 with TRBJ1-1, with a tentative D call TRBD1 (5 bases). CDR3 length equals 14 residues. From germline, CDR1 is SGHRS and CDR2 YFSETQ. V was trimmed by 4 bases and J by 10 bases, leaving 20 bases between them.

This chain links TRBV20-1 with TRBJ2-7, with TRBD1 as a possible D gene (5 bases). This CDR3 has 11 amino acids. Germline loops: CDR1 DFQATT, CDR2 SNEGSKA (reference sequence). The V end lost 3 bases, the J end lost 5 bases, and 8 bases lay between the germline ends. CDR3 sequence (DNA): TGCAGTGCTAGCAGGGTCCACGAGCAGTACTTC. Its translation: CSASRVHEQYF.

The chain employs TRBV15 and TRBJ2-1; 11 bases are a match to TRBD2. The CDR3 length is 16 residues. The J segment lost 8 bases and the V segment lost 1 base, leaving 7 bases of the junction unmatched. Per germline, CDR1 LNHNV and CDR2 YYDKDF (reference sequence). In nucleotides, the CDR3 is TGTGCCACCAGCAGAGCGCTTAGCGGGAGGGTGGATGAGCAGTTCTTC. It specifies CATSRALSGRVDEQFF.

This clonotype was counted a few times. V and J are TRBV3-1 and TRBJ1-2, with D perhaps matching TRBD1 (5 bases). Germline V lookup: CDR1 LGHDT, CDR2 YNNKEL (reference sequence). V was shortened by 4 bases and J by 4 bases, with 10 bases between the two germline ends. The CDR3 loop spans 13 amino acids. CDR3 sequence: CASSLSGGYGYTF. CDR3 nucleotide sequence: TGTGCCAGCAGCCTATCCGGGGGCTATGGCTACACCTTC.

The chain combines TRBV20-1 with TRBJ2-1, with TRBD2 matching over 10 bases. CDR1 and CDR2 from the germline V gene are DFQATT and SNEGSKA (reference sequence). Trimming took 0 bases from V and 5 from J; bases not matched to a gene: 7. The CDR3 is 16 amino acids. Here the CDR3 reads CSARDPTSGPNNEQFF. CDR3 bases: TGCAGTGCTAGAGATCCGACTAGCGGGCCTAACAATGAGCAGTTCTTC.

The V call is TRBV28, the J call TRBJ1-4, with D maybe TRBD1 (6 bases). The V gene lost 5 bases and the J gene lost 6 bases, with 19 bases spanning the gap. Looked up from germline, CDR1 is MDHEN and CDR2 is SYDVKM. The CDR3 runs to 16 residues. The CDR3 sequence is CASSPPGGFAYEKLFF. Here the CDR3 DNA reads TGTGCCAGCAGTCCCCCCGGGGGCTTCGCCTATGAAAAACTGTTTTTT.

CDR3 sequence (DNA): TGTGCCAGCAGCAAGGTGGGGATATACGAGCAGTACTTC. It encodes CASSKVGIYEQYF. J is TRBJ2-7 and V is TRBV21-1. TRBV21-1 is listed as a pseudogene. The length of the CDR3 is 13 residues.

This clonotype came up a few times. This chain links TRBV5-1 with TRBJ1-2, with 7 positions matching TRBD1. J gave up 2 bases and V 4 bases, and 5 bases lay outside the gene matches. Per the germline V gene, CDR1 is SGHRS and CDR2 is YFSETQ. This CDR3 region has 14 residues. This chain's CDR3 is CASSIDRANYGYTF. DNA of the CDR3: TGCGCCAGCAGCATAGACAGGGCGAACTATGGCTACACCTTC.

The chain links TRBV28 to TRBJ2-1; 7 bases fit TRBD2. The germline CDR1 and CDR2 sequences are MDHEN and SYDVKM. J gave up 7 bases and V 3 bases, and 6 bases lay outside the gene matches. The CDR3 runs to 14 residues. The CDR3 protein is CASSFAGVGNEQFF. DNA of the CDR3: TGTGCCAGCAGTTTCGCGGGAGTGGGTAATGAGCAGTTCTTC.

This clonotype was counted ten times or more. V is TRBV7-3 and J is TRBJ2-3; 9 bases line up with TRBD2. The CDR3 runs to 16 residues. J gave up 2 bases and V 1 base, and 4 bases lay outside the gene matches. CDR1 and CDR2 (germline): SGHTA, FQGTGA. CDR3 sequence: CASSLSGRADTDTQYF. The CDR3 DNA reads as TGTGCCAGCAGCTTAAGCGGGAGGGCCGACACAGATACGCAGTATTTT.

J is TRBJ1-1 and V is TRBV5-6; D perhaps matches TRBD1 (5 bases). Germline V lookup: CDR1 SGHDT, CDR2 YYEEEE. V was shortened by 4 bases and J by 6 bases, with 13 bases between the two germline ends. This CDR3 contains 13 residues. CDR3 sequence reads: CASSLRTSSEAFF. CDR3 nucleotide sequence: TGTGCCAGCAGCCTTAGGACAAGCTCTGAAGCTTTCTTT.

The chain uses TRBV9 and TRBJ2-7; TRBD1 might be the D (6 bases). The CDR3 has 15 amino acids. Germline V gene sequence: CDR1 SGDLS, CDR2 YYNGEE. Trimming left V 0 bases short and J 3 bases short, with 13 bases between. CDR3 in DNA: TGTGCCAGCAGCGTAGACAGGGCCCCTTACTACGAGCAGTACTTC. It is translated as CASSVDRAPYYEQYF.

This rearrangement joins TRBV27 to TRBJ2-7; the match to TRBD2 covers 7 bases. This CDR3 spans 16 amino acids. Per germline, CDR1 MNHEY and CDR2 SMNVEV (reference sequence). The V gene end was trimmed by 0 bases and the J gene end by 3 bases; junction bases not matched to a gene: 8. The CDR3 DNA sequence: TGTGCCAGCAGTTTATCTGCTGGGGGGGGGTACTACGAGCAGTACTTC. This encodes CASSLSAGGGYYEQYF.

Only a few counts were recorded for this clonotype. V usage is TRBV30 and J usage is TRBJ1-3, with unresolved D. Germline V CDR1 and CDR2: GTSNPN, SVGIG (reference sequence). V lost 5 bases and J lost 0, with 14 bases in between. This CDR3 spans 15 amino acids. CDR3 in DNA: TGTGCCTGGTCGGGCAGGTCCTACTCTGGAAACACCATATATTTT. Protein: CAWSGRSYSGNTIYF.

This clonotype has only a few counts. The chain couples TRBV12-3 or TRBV12-4 to TRBJ2-2; 9 bases fit TRBD2. J lost 5 bases, V lost 4 bases, and 8 bases had no gene match. This CDR3 has 16 amino acids. CDR3 in amino acids: CASSSRRLAGTGELFF. CDR3 bases: TGTGCCAGCAGTTCCCGCCGGCTAGCGGGGACCGGGGAGCTGTTTTTT.

The chain recombines TRBV27 with TRBJ1-5; 10 bases are a match to TRBD1. Germline V gene data show CDR1 as MNHEY and CDR2 as SMNVEV (reference sequence). The CDR3 totals 16 residues. V trimming: 5 bases; J trimming: 7 bases; junction bases outside the gene matches: 11. The CDR3 here is CASSPRRTGGRQPQHF. The CDR3 DNA reads as TGTGCCAGCAGTCCTCGCCGGACAGGGGGTCGGCAGCCCCAGCATTTT.

This sequence joins TRBV4-2 and TRBJ1-1; TRBD1 is a possible D gene (5 bases). Germline V gene sequence: CDR1 LGHNA, CDR2 YNFKEQ. The CDR3 runs to 16 residues. Trimming left V 1 base short and J 0 bases short, with 12 bases between. CDR3 bases: TGTGCCAGCAGCCAAGTGAAGGGGACGGTGAACACTGAAGCTTTCTTT. Translated, it gives CASSQVKGTVNTEAFF.

The chain combines TRBV6-2 or TRBV6-3 with TRBJ2-7, with 7 bases identical to TRBD1. The CDR3 totals 13 residues. Per germline, CDR1 MNHEY and CDR2 SVGEGT. Unmatched junction bases numbered 6, after V lost 8 bases and J lost 2 bases. CDR3 DNA sequence: TGTGCCAGCGGCGAACAGGGGCCCTACGAGCAGTACTTC. This gives the protein CASGEQGPYEQYF.

In this sample, this clonotype turned up a few times. The chain uses TRBV30 and TRBJ1-5; no firm D call. The CDR3 runs 13 residues. CDR1 and CDR2 from the germline V gene are GTSNPN and SVGIG (reference sequence). V lost 0 bases and J 0 bases, leaving 3 bases between the germline ends. In DNA, the CDR3 is TGTGCCTGGAGTGTAAATAGCAATCAGCCCCAGCATTTT. Translating it yields CAWSVNSNQPQHF.

The rearrangement links TRBV10-3 to TRBJ2-5; D possibly corresponds to TRBD2 (6 bases). CDR3 size: 13 residues. Germline CDR1 and CDR2: ENHRY and SYGVKD. V was clipped by 3 bases and J by 3 bases, with 8 bases between them. The CDR3 loop reads CAISEGGKETQYF. CDR3 coding DNA: TGTGCCATCAGTGAAGGAGGGAAAGAGACCCAGTACTTC.